One and the same sample provided the 8 T cell receptor beta chains below, sequenced in a study of blood T cell repertoires in COVID-19. Here immunoSEQ multiplex PCR was the method, and the copy in TCRdb shows in-frame clones only, minus some. The sample contains 220,000 or so clones, 75% to 90% of which appear only once. Sequencing input: PBMCs or T cells enriched from blood (not recorded which). These receptors were collected from a woman younger than 35 in a cohort exposed to, infected with or recovered from COVID-19 (not recorded which).

The chain has TRBV28 and TRBJ2-5, with 9 bases lining up with TRBD2. CDR1 MDHEN and CDR2 SYDVKM come from the germline V gene. J gave up 2 bases and V 3 bases, and 4 bases lay outside the gene matches. The CDR3 spans 15 residues. The CDR3 protein is CASSFVAGAQETQYF. DNA for the CDR3: TGTGCCAGCAGTTTTGTAGCGGGAGCACAAGAGACCCAGTACTTC.

This chain joins TRBV27 and TRBJ1-5, with a possible D match to TRBD1 (6 bases). CDR1 and CDR2 from the germline V gene are MNHEY and SMNVEV (reference sequence). This CDR3 is 16 amino acids long. Trimming removed 5 bases at V and 4 bases at J, with 18 bases between. The CDR3 sequence is CASSPDPRGWNQPQHF. The CDR3 nucleotides are TGTGCCAGCAGTCCCGACCCGAGGGGGTGGAATCAGCCCCAGCATTTT.

V gene TRBV3-1 (or the pseudogene TRBV3-2) combines with J gene TRBJ1-1, with D possibly TRBD1 on 6 matching bases. Germline assignment: CDR1 LGHDT and CDR2 YNNKEL (reference sequence). Between the trimmed V and J ends, which lost 4 bases and 5 bases, there was a span of 17 bases. CDR3 length equals 15 residues. CDR3 residues: CASSPNLGANTEAFF. CDR3 coding DNA: TGTGCCAGCAGCCCCAATCTGGGGGCGAATACTGAAGCTTTCTTT.

CDR3 nucleotide sequence: TGTGCCACCAGTGATTTTTCAGGCACCGGGGAGCTGTTTTTT. Amino acids: CATSDFSGTGELFF. The rearrangement joins TRBV24-1 to TRBJ2-2; no clear D gene. The V gene's germline CDR1 is KGHDR and CDR2 SFDVKD. The CDR3 contains 14 residues. The ends were cut back, 1 base at V and 4 bases at J, with 6 bases in the middle.

This clone was seen more than once but under ten times. The chain has TRBV7-9 and TRBJ2-7; D unclear. Trimming stripped 6 bases from V and 2 bases from J, with 14 bases between. Germline V gene sequence: CDR1 SEHNR, CDR2 FQNEAQ (reference sequence). The CDR3 sequence is 14 residues long. Written as DNA, the CDR3 is TGTGCCAGCAGTCGAGGCGCAGAGGCCTACGAGCAGTACTTC. Amino acids: CASSRGAEAYEQYF.

The chain links TRBV14 to TRBJ1-2; D unresolved. The V end lost 0 bases, the J end lost 8 bases, and 16 bases lay between the germline ends. The length of the CDR3 is 15 residues. CDR1 and CDR2 from the germline V gene are SGHDN and FVKESK. Written as DNA, the CDR3 is TGTGCCAGCAGCCAAGATTGGTTCGGCCCGGAGGGCTACACCTTC. This translates into CASSQDWFGPEGYTF.

The chain uses TRBV7-3 and TRBJ1-1; 7 bases line up with TRBD1. The V gene's germline CDR1 is SGHTA and CDR2 FQGTGA. V shed 4 bases and J 6 bases; nucleotides not matched to a gene: 5. The CDR3 runs 13 residues. The CDR3 nucleotides are TGTGCCAGCAGCTCGACAGGGAGCGCTGAAGCTTTCTTT. Translated: CASSSTGSAEAFF.

The chain couples TRBV9 to TRBJ1-4, with 8 bases matching TRBD1. Germline V CDR1 and CDR2: SGDLS, YYNGEE. J gave up 1 base and V 3 bases, and 5 bases lay outside the gene matches. This CDR3 is built from 16 residues. Here the CDR3 reads CASSAAGGVTNEKLFF. The DNA for the CDR3 is TGTGCCAGCAGCGCTGCAGGGGGCGTAACTAATGAAAAACTGTTTTTT. Full variable domain (outside the CDR3, taken from reference TRBV9 and TRBJ1-4): DSGVTQTPKHLITATGQRVTLRCSPRSGDLSVYWYQQSLDQGLQFLIQYYNGEERAKGNILERFSAQQFPDLHSELNLSSLELGDSALYFCASSAAGGVTNEKLFFGSGTQLSVL.